A selection of T cell receptor beta chains follows, all from one sample in a study of human T cells and chemical hapten exposure. TCRdb redid the calling of the RACE reads with MiXCR, one entry per CDR3 protein. This sample carries tens of thousands of distinct CDR3 sequences, roughly a tenth of them seen once, and the ten largest clones take 5%. This material consisted of whole blood, taken in connection with sensitization to the hapten diphenylcyclopropenone (DPC). The receptor set was obtained from a woman aged 45-59 years with alopecia areata. Some clones in this sample may be carry-over from other donors' samples. Both conserved end residues are part of each CDR3. The D gene is left open where the match is weak. Size is omitted from some rows. Given values are once, few, many or a class for expanded clones.

j_gene | v_gene | len | d_gene | abundance | CDR3aa | CDR3nt
TRBJ2-3 | TRBV6-1 | 16 | TRBD2 | many | CASSYGTSGSTDTQYF | TGTGCCAGCAGCTACGGGACTAGCGGGAGCACAGATACGCAGTATTTT
TRBJ1-2 | TRBV7-6 | 15 | TRBD1 | few | CASSLKAETGDGYTF | TGTGCCAGCAGCTTAAAAGCGGAGACAGGGGATGGCTACACCTTC
TRBJ2-1 | TRBV5-1 | 18 | TRBD2 | many | CASRPSLAGVVSYNEQFF | TGCGCCAGCAGGCCAAGCCTAGCGGGAGTTGTATCCTACAATGAGCAGTTCTTC
TRBJ2-1 | TRBV7-2 | 17 | TRBD1 | few | CASSLVVRAGGRNEQFF | TGTGCCAGCAGCTTAGTCGTCCGGGCAGGGGGCAGGAATGAGCAGTTCTTC
TRBJ2-1 | TRBV9 | 13 | NA | many | CASSVRGDNEQFF | TGTGCCAGCAGCGTACGAGGGGACAATGAGCAGTTCTTC
TRBJ2-1 | TRBV7-9 | 11 | TRBD2 | NA | CASSSGLEVFF | TGTGCCAGCAGCTCGGGACTAGAGGTGTTCTTC
TRBJ2-7 | TRBV11-2 | 15 | NA | many | CASSRLGFTFYEQYF | TGTGCCAGCAGCCGACTTGGCTTCACCTTTTACGAGCAGTACTTC
TRBJ2-5 | TRBV29-1 | 11 | NA | few | CSVVRQETQYF | TGCAGCGTTGTTCGCCAAGAGACCCAGTACTTC
TRBJ2-2 | TRBV7-9 | 17 | TRBD2 | many | CASSPWRIAGDTGELFF | TGTGCCAGCAGCCCCTGGCGGATAGCGGGAGACACCGGGGAGCTGTTTTTT
TRBJ2-3 | TRBV7-6 | 14 | TRBD2 | many | CASNSGRSPDTQYF | TGTGCCAGCAATAGCGGGAGGTCCCCAGATACGCAGTATTTT
TRBJ1-2 | TRBV15 | 16 | TRBD1 | few | CATSRDRGQAPYGYTF | TGTGCCACCAGCAGAGATAGGGGACAGGCCCCCTATGGCTACACCTTC
TRBJ2-1 | TRBV7-6 | 14 | TRBD2 | many | CASSFPGLAAEQFF | TGTGCCAGCAGCTTCCCGGGACTAGCGGCAGAGCAGTTCTTC
TRBJ2-2 | TRBV18 | 16 | TRBD1 | NA | CASSPLGQGVTGELFF | TGTGCCAGCTCACCCCTCGGACAGGGGGTCACCGGGGAGCTGTTTTTT
TRBJ1-1 | TRBV6-6 | 14 | NA | few | CASSWGGADTEAFF | TGTGCCAGCAGTTGGGGGGGGGCGGACACTGAAGCTTTCTTT
TRBJ2-1 | TRBV27 | 15 | NA | NA | CASRLLLGSANEQFF | TGTGCCAGCAGATTACTGCTGGGTAGCGCCAATGAGCAGTTCTTC
TRBJ1-5 | TRBV7-2 | 14 | NA | NA | CASSFSGAGQPQHF | TGTGCCAGCAGCTTTTCGGGGGCTGGCCAGCCCCAGCATTTT
TRBJ1-1 | TRBV29-1 | 12 | NA | NA | CSVEDTGRTTFF | TGCAGCGTTGAAGATACAGGGAGGACAACTTTCTTT
TRBJ2-1 | TRBV11-1 | 13 | NA | few | CASSPPLVRGQFF | TGTGCCAGCAGCCCCCCCCTAGTCCGTGGGCAGTTCTTC
TRBJ1-2 | TRBV2 | 12 | NA | few | CASSYTSYGYTF | TGTGCCAGCAGTTACACCTCCTATGGCTACACCTTC
TRBJ1-5 | TRBV30 | 13 | NA | NA | CAWSRDTAMTQHF | TGTGCCTGGAGTAGGGACACGGCTATGACCCAGCATTTT
TRBJ1-1 | TRBV20-1 | 14 | TRBD1 | many | CSTTRRQGNSEAFF | TGCAGTACAACCCGAAGACAGGGAAATTCTGAAGCTTTCTTT
TRBJ1-1 | TRBV14 | 19 | NA | few | CASSQDLKGPWGVNTEAFF | TGTGCCAGCAGCCAAGATCTGAAGGGGCCCTGGGGGGTGAACACTGAAGCTTTCTTT
TRBJ2-3 | TRBV29-1 | 15 | TRBD1 | many | CSVGPDRVITDTQYF | TGCAGCGTTGGGCCGGACAGGGTCATCACAGATACGCAGTATTTT
TRBJ1-2 | TRBV3-1 | 15 | TRBD1 | few | CASSRGVGTDYGYTF | TGTGCCAGCAGCCGAGGCGTCGGGACAGACTATGGCTACACCTTC
TRBJ2-5 | TRBV11-2 | 14 | NA | many | CASNFAGFQETQYF | TGTGCCAGCAATTTCGCGGGCTTTCAAGAGACCCAGTACTTC
TRBJ1-5 | TRBV9 | 13 | NA | NA | CASSVDENQPQHF | TGTGCCAGCAGCGTCGATGAAAATCAGCCCCAGCATTTT
TRBJ2-2 | TRBV3-1 | 12 | NA | many | CASSQHTGELFF | TGTGCCAGCAGTCAACACACCGGGGAGCTGTTTTTT
TRBJ2-1 | TRBV3-1 | 9 | NA | NA | CASHNEQFF | TGTGCCAGCCACAATGAGCAGTTCTTC
TRBJ1-5 | TRBV6-5 | 13 | NA | NA | CVSSYRGGQPQHF | TGTGTCAGCAGTTATAGGGGGGGTCAGCCCCAGCATTTT
TRBJ2-3 | TRBV7-2 | 14 | TRBD2 | NA | CAISGLAGGDTQYF | TGTGCCATTTCTGGACTAGCGGGAGGAGATACGCAGTATTTT
TRBJ2-7 | TRBV5-4 | 13 | NA | many | CASSHPTVYEQYF | TGTGCCAGCAGCCATCCGACAGTCTACGAGCAGTACTTC
TRBJ1-2 | TRBV5-1 | 15 | TRBD1 | NA | CASSQSQGADYGYTF | TGCGCCAGCAGCCAAAGCCAGGGGGCTGACTATGGCTACACCTTC
TRBJ2-2 | TRBV7-2 | 14 | NA | NA | CASSPGLVTGELFF | TGTGCCAGCAGCCCGGGACTTGTCACCGGGGAGCTGTTTTTT
TRBJ2-2 | TRBV21-1 | 15 | NA | NA | CASSRRAANTGELFF | TGTGCCAGCAGCAGAAGGGCCGCGAACACCGGGGAGCTGTTTTTT